Listed here are 7 T cell receptor beta chains from one sample, sequenced in a study of shared clonotypes between healthy human individuals. Profiled with immunoSEQ multiplex PCR; TCRdb holds only in-frame clones, not every one. The sample lists 500,000 to 650,000 clones, around 76% seen once, with more than 10% in the top ten. The sample was PBMCs. Receptors originate from a woman in her thirties or forties in good health. Some clones in this sample may be carry-over from other donors' samples.

V gene TRBV5-1 combines with J gene TRBJ1-4; D is unclear. The V gene lost 4 bases and the J gene lost 1 base, with 8 bases spanning the gap. This CDR3 region has 14 residues. Germline values: CDR1 SGHRS, CDR2 YFSETQ. The CDR3 sequence is CASSREGTNEKLFF. The CDR3 nucleotides read TGCGCCAGCAGCAGGGAGGGAACTAATGAAAAACTGTTTTTT.

This chain links TRBV28 with TRBJ1-4; D remains ambiguous. This CDR3 comprises 13 residues. Germline V gene sequence: CDR1 MDHEN, CDR2 SYDVKM. V lost 7 bases to trimming and J lost 7 bases, with 13 bases between them. The chain's CDR3 is CASISASLEKLFF. DNA for the CDR3: TGTGCCAGCATATCCGCCTCGCTTGAAAAACTGTTTTTT. Full variable domain (missing parts from reference TRBV28 and TRBJ1-4): DVKVTQSSRYLVKRTGEKVFLECVQDMDHENMFWYRQDPGLGLRLIYFSYDVKMKEKGDIPEGYSVSREKKERFSLILESASTNQTSMYLCASISASLEKLFFGSGTQLSVL.

On this clone itself: This likely stems from a read error, as it lies one base from a far larger clone. The chain is built from TRBV30 and TRBJ1-2; no clear D. V lost 4 bases, J lost 4 bases, and 7 bases lay in between. The CDR3 spans 11 residues. CDR1 GTSNPN and CDR2 SVGIG come from the germline V gene (reference sequence). This CDR3 reads CAWTGSYGYTF. In DNA form, the CDR3 reads TGTGCCTGGACGGGGTCCTATGGCTACACCTTC. Using reference TRBV30 and TRBJ1-2 for the parts outside the CDR3, the full variable domain is SQTIHQWPATLVQPVGSPLSLECTVEGTSNPNLYWYRQAAGRGLQLLFYSVGIGQISSEVPQNLSASRPQDRQFILSSKKLLLSDSGFYLCAWTGSYGYTFGSGTRLTVV.

The rearrangement uses TRBV5-5 and TRBJ1-4; 8 nucleotides line up with TRBD1. This CDR3 has 14 amino acids. Germline CDR1 and CDR2: SGHKS and YYEKEE (reference sequence). The ends lost 4 bases at V and 6 bases at J; junction bases unmatched: 5. CDR3 in DNA: TGTGCCAGCAGCACACAGGGGGTTTATGAAAAACTGTTTTTT. It codes for CASSTQGVYEKLFF.

This clone was seen a single time. The chain joins TRBV6-1 to TRBJ2-3; 9 bases fit TRBD1. The CDR3 runs to 14 residues. Looked up from germline, CDR1 is MNHNS and CDR2 is SASEGT. V lost 5 bases to trimming and J lost 5 bases; unmatched junction nucleotides: 5. CDR3 sequence reads: CASSPGQGRDTQYF. DNA for the CDR3: TGTGCCAGCAGTCCGGGACAGGGTAGAGATACGCAGTATTTT.

This clone has more than one count but fewer than ten. V and J are TRBV9 and TRBJ2-2, with TRBD2 identical over 7 bases. Looked up from germline, CDR1 is SGDLS and CDR2 is YYNGEE. Unmatched junction bases numbered 5, after V lost 7 bases and J lost 5 bases. The CDR3 extends over 13 amino acids. The CDR3, as DNA: TGTGCCAGCGGAAGCGGGAATACCGGGGAGCTGTTTTTT. This translates into CASGSGNTGELFF.

The chain combines TRBV9 with TRBJ1-2; D is perhaps TRBD1 (5 bases). This CDR3 contains 13 residues. Germline CDR1 is SGDLS and CDR2 is YYNGEE. With 1 base removed from V and 7 bases from J, the gap between germline ends came to 11 bases. CDR3 bases: TGTGCCAGCAGCGTACGAGGGGAGACTGGCTACACCTTC. Translation: CASSVRGETGYTF.